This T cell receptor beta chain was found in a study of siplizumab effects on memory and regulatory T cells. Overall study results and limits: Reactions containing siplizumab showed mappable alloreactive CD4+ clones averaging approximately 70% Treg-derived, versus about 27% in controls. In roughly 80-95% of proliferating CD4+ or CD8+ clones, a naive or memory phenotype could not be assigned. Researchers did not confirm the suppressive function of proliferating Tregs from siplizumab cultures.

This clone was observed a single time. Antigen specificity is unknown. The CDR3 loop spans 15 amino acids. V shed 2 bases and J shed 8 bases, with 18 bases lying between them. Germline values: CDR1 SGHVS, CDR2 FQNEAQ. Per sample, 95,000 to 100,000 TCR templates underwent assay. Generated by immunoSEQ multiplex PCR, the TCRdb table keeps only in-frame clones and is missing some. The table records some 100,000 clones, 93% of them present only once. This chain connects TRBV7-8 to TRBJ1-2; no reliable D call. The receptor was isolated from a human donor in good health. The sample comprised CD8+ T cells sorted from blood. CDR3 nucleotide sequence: TGTGCCAGCAGCTTATTCGGGGATCCCATGGAGGGCTACACCTTC. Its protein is CASSLFGDPMEGYTF. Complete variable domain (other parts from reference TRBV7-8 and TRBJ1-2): GAGVSQSPRYKVAKRGQDVALRCDPISGHVSLFWYQQALGQGPEFLTYFQNEAQLDKSGLPSDRFFAERPEGSVSTLKIQRTQQEDSAVYLCASSLFGDPMEGYTFGSGTRLTVV.